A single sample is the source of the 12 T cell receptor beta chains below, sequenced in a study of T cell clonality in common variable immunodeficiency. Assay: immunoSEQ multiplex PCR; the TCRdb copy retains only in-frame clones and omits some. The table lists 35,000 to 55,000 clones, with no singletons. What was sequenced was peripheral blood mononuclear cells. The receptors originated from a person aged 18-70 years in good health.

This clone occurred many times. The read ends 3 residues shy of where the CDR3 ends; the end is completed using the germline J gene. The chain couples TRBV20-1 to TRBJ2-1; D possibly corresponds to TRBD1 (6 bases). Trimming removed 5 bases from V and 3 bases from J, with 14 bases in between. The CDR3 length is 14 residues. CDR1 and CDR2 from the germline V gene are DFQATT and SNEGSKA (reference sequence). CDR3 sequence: CSACEGDVYNEQFF. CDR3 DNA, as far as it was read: TGCAGTGCTTGCGAGGGGGATGTCTACAATGAG.

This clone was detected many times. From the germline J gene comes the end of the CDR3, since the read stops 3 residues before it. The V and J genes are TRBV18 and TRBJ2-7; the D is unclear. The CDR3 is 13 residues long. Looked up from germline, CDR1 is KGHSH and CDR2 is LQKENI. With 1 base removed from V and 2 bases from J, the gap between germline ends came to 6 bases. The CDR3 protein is CASSPLPAYEQYF. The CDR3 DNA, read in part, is TGTGCCAGCTCACCACTACCAGCCTACGAG. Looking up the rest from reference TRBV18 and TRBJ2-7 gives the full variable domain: NAGVMQNPRHLVRRRGQEARLRCSPMKGHSHVYWYRQLPEEGLKFMVYLQKENIIDESGMPKERFSAEFPKEGPSILRIQQVVRGDSAAYFCASSPLPAYEQYFGPGTRLTVT.

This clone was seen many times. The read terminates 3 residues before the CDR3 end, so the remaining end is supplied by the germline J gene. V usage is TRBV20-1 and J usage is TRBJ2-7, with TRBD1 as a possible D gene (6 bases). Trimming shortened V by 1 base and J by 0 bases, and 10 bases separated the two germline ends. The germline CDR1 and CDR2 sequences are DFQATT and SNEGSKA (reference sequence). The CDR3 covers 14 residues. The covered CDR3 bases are TGCAGTGCTAGAGCTACAGGGATCTCCTACGAG. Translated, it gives CSARATGISYE. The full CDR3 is CSARATGISYEQYF.

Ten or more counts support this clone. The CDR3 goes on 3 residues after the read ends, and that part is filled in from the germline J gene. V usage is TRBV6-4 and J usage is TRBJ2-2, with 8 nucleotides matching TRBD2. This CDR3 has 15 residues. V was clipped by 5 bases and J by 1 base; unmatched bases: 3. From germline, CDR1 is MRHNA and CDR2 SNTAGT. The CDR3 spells CASSPGGVNTGELFF. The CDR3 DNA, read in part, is TGTGCCAGCAGTCCGGGGGGGGTGAACACCGGGGAG.

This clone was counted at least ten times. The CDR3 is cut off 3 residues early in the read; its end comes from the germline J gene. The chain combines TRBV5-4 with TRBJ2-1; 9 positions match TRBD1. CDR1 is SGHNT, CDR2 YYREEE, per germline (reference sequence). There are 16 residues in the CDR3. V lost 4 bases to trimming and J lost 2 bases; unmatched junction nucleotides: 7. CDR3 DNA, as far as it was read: TGTGCCAGCAGCGCCGAACAGGGGGCCCCCTACAATGAG. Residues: CASSAEQGAPYNE. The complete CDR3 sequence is CASSAEQGAPYNEQFF.

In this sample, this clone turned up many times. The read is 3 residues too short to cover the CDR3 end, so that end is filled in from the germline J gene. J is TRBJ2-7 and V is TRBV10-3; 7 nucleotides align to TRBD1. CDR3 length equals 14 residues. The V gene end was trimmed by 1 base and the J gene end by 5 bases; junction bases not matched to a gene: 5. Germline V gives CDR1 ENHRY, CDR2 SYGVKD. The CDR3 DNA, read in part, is TGTGCCATCAGTGAGTACGACAGGGTCCACGAG. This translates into CAISEYDRVHE. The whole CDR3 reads CAISEYDRVHEQYF.

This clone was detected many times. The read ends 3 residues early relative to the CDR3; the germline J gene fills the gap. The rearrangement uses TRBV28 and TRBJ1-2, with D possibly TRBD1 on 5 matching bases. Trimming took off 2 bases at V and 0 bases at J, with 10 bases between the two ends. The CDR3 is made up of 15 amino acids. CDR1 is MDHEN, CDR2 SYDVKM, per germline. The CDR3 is CASSLPRDSNYGYTF. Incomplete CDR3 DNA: TGTGCCAGCAGTTTACCCAGGGACTCTAACTATGGC.

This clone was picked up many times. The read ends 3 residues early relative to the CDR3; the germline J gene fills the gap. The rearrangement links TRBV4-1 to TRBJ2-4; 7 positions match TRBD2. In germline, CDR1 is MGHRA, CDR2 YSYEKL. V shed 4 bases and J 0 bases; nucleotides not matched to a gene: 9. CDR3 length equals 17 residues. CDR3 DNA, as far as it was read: TGCGCCAGCAGCCGAGCGGGGTTGGTCCTAGCCAAAAACATT. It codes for CASSRAGLVLAKNI. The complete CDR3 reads CASSRAGLVLAKNIQYF.

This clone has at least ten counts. The CDR3 loop is CAWDRDGYTF. The part of the CDR3 DNA that was read is TGTGCCTGGGACAGGGACGGC. The rearrangement joins TRBV30 to TRBJ1-2, with TRBD1 identical over 7 bases. The sequence runs out 3 residues before the end of the CDR3; the remainder is reconstructed from the germline J gene. This CDR3 is built from 10 residues. Looked up from germline, CDR1 is GTSNPN and CDR2 is SVGIG (reference sequence). Using reference TRBV30 and TRBJ1-2 for the parts outside the CDR3, the full variable domain is SQTIHQWPATLVQPVGSPLSLECTVEGTSNPNLYWYRQAAGRGLQLLFYSVGIGQISSEVPQNLSASRPQDRQFILSSKKLLLSDSGFYLCAWDRDGYTFGSGTRLTVV.

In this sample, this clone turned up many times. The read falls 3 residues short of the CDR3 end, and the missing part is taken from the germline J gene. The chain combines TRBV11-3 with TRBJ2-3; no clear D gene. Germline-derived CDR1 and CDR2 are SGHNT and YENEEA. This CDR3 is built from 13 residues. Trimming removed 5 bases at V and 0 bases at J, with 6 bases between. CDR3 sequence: CASSPPSTDTQYF. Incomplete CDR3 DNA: TGTGCCAGCAGCCCCCCTAGCACAGATACG.

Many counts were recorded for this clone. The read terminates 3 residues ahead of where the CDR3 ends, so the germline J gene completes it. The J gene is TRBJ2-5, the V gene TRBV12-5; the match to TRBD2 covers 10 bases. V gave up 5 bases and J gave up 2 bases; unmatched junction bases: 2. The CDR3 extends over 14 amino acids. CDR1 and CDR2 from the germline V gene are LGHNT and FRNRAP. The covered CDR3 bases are TGTGCTAGTGGTATTAGCGGGGGGCAAGAGACC. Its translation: CASGISGGQET. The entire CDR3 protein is CASGISGGQETQYF.

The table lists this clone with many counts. The part of the CDR3 DNA that was read is TGCGCCAGCAGCCAAGACCGACTAGCGGGCAACTACGAG. Translation gives CASSQDRLAGNYE. From start to end, the CDR3 is CASSQDRLAGNYEQYF. The chain joins TRBV4-1 to TRBJ2-7; TRBD2 aligns across 10 bases. The read terminates 3 residues before the CDR3 end, so the remaining end is supplied by the germline J gene. Germline CDR1 is MGHRA and CDR2 is YSYEKL. Trimming took 0 bases from V and 3 from J; bases not matched to a gene: 5. The CDR3 spans 16 residues.